These 4 T cell receptor beta chains came from one sample sequenced in a study of Ad26.COV2.S vaccination and SARS-CoV-2 variants. Regarding treatment: roughly 18 received Ad26.COV2.S at low or high dose, single or two shots; about 5 received placebo; per-sample allocation not given. Samples were taken on day 63 after the first vaccine or placebo injection. Produced via immunoSEQ multiplex PCR; TCRdb's table is partial and in-frame only. The sample shows a few hundred thousand clones, 87% of them seen only once. Sequenced here: peripheral blood, sampled in a trial of Ad26.COV2.S vaccine versus placebo. These receptors came from a person between 18 and 60 years old who received the Ad26.COV2.S COVID-19 vaccine or a placebo.

The chain couples TRBV27 to TRBJ1-5; TRBD1 is a possible D gene (6 bases). This CDR3 region has 16 residues. Germline V gene data show CDR1 as MNHEY and CDR2 as SMNVEV (reference sequence). V shed 6 bases and J shed 2 bases, with 17 bases lying between them. CDR3 in DNA: TGTGCCAGCAGAGGGACGAGGGGGACGCGCAATCAGCCCCAGCATTTT. Protein: CASRGTRGTRNQPQHF.

This chain uses TRBV10-3 with TRBJ2-3, with 9 bases fitting TRBD1. J was trimmed by 4 bases and V by 9 bases; bases with no gene match: 11. CDR3 size: 15 residues. CDR1 and CDR2 (germline): ENHRY, SYGVKD. CDR3 in DNA: TGTGCCATTAAACCGGGACAGGGTAGCGCAGATACGCAGTATTTT. Translating it yields CAIKPGQGSADTQYF.

V gene TRBV29-1 combines with J gene TRBJ2-7, with D possibly matching TRBD1 (6 bases). Trimming shortened V by 6 bases and J by 9 bases, and 15 bases separated the two germline ends. Germline CDR1 reads SQVTM; CDR2 reads ANQGSEA. The CDR3 covers 11 residues. The CDR3 region has the DNA TGCAGCGTAGAACAGGGAACTGGGCAGTACTTC. This codes for CSVEQGTGQYF.

The CDR3 loop reads CAYGGGYEQYV. CDR3 nucleotide sequence: TGTGCATATGGGGGGGGCTACGAGCAGTACGTC. This rearrangement joins TRBV21-1 to TRBJ2-7; the table assigns TRBD2, which was not confirmed against the DNA. TRBV21-1 is an annotated pseudogene. The CDR3 runs 11 residues.